One T cell receptor beta chain is described in this entry. For the second PCR, which ran for about 7 to 11 cycles, a sample-barcoded 5' primer and a J-beta primer mix were used. Each CDR3 protein gets one entry after TCRdb re-called the 5' RACE reads with MiXCR. This table holds around 850,000 distinct CDR3 sequences, under 40% found once. This entry comes from a study of blood T cells in healthy people across ages. Study in general: Every two T cells gave about one barcoded beta molecule via template switching.

V was clipped by 0 bases and J by 1 base; unmatched bases: 8. The CDR3 runs to 19 residues. The germline CDR1 and CDR2 sequences are MGHRA and YSYEKL. The receptor was isolated from a man between 18 and 35 years old in good health. The chain has TRBV4-1 and TRBJ2-3; 12 nucleotides agree with TRBD2. Sequenced material: blood. The CDR3 region is CASSQDPPRTSGGTDTQYF. The CDR3 nucleotides read TGCGCCAGCAGCCAAGATCCACCTCGGACTAGCGGGGGCACAGATACGCAGTATTTT.